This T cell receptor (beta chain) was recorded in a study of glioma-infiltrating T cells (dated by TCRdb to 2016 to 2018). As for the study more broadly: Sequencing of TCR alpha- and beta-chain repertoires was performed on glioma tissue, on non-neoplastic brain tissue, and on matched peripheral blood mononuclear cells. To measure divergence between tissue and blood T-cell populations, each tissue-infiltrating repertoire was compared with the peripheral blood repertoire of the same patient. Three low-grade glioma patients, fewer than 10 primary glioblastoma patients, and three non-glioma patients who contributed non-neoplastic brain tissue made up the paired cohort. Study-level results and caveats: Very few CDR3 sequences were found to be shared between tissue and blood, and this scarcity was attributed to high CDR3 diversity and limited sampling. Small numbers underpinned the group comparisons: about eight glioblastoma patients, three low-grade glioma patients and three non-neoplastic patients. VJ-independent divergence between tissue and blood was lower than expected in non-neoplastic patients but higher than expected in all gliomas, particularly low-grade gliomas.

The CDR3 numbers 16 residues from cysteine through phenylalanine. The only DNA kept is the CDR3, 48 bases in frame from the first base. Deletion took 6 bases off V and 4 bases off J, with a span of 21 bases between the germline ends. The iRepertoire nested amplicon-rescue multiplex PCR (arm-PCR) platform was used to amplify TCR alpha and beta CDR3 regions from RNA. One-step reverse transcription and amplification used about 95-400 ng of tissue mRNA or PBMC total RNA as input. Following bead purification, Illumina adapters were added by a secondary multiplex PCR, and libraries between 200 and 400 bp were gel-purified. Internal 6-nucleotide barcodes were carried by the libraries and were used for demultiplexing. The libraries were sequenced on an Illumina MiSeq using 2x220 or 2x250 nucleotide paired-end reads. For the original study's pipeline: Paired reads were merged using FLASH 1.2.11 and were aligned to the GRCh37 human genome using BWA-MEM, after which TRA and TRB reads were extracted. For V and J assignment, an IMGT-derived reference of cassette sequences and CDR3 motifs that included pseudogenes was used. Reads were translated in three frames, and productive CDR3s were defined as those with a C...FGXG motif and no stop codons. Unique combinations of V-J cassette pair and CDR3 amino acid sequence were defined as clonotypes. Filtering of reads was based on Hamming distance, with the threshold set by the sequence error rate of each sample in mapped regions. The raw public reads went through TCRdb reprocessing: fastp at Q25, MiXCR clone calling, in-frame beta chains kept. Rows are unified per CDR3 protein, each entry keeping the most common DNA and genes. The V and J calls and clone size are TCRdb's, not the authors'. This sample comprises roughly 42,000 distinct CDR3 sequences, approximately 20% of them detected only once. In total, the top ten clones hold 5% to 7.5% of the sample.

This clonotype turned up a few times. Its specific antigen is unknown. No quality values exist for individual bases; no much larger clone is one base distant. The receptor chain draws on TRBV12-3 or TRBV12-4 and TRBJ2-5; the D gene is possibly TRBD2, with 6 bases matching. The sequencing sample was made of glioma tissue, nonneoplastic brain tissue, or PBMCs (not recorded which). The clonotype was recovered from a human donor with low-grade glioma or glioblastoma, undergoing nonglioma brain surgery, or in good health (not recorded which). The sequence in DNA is TGTGCCAGCAGCCCGGGGGACGCCTCGGGCGGAGAGACCCAGTACTTC. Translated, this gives CASSPGDASGGETQYF.